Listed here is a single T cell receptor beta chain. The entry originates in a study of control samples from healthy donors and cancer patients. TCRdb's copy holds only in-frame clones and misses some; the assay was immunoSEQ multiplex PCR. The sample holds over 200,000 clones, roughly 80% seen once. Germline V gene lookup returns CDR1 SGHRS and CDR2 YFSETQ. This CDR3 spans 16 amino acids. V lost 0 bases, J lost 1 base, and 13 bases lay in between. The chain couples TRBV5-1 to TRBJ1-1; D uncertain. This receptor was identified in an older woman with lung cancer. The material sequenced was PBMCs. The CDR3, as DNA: TGCGCCAGCAGCTTGGAAACGCGGGGAGGGAACACTGAAGCTTTCTTT. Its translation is CASSLETRGGNTEAFF.